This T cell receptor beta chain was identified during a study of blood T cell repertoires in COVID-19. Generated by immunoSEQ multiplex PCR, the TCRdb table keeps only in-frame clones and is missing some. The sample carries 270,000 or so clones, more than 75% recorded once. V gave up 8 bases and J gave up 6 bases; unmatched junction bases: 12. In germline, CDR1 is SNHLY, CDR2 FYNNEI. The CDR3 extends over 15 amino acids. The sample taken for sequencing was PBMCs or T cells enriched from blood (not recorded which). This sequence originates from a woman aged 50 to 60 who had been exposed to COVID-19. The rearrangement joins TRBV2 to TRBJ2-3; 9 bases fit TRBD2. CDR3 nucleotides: TGTGCCAGCGGGCCCTATAGCGGGGGCGGGGATACGCAGTATTTT. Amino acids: CASGPYSGGGDTQYF. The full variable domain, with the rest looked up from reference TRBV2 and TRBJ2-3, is EPEVTQTPSHQVTQMGQEVILRCVPISNHLYFYWYRQILGQKVEFLVSFYNNEISEKSEIFDDQFSVERPDGSNFTLKIRSTKLEDSAMYFCASGPYSGGGDTQYFGPGTRLTVL.